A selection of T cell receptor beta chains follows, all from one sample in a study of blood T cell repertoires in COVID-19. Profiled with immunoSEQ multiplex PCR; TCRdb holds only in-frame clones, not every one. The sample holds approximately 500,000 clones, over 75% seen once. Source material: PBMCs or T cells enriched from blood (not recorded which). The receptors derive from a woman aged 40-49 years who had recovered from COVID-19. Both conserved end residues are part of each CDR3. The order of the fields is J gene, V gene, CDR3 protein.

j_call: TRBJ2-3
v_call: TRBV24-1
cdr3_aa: CATSGLRLGSGLDTQYF

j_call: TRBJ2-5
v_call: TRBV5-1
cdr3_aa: CASSPGQLRALQETQYF

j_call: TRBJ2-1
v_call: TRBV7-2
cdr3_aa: CASSPRLAGDEQFF

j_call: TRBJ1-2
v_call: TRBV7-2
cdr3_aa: CASSLRQGREGYTF

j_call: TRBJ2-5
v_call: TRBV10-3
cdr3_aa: CAISPGLAGGETQYF

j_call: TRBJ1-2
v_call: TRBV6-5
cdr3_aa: CASRQRQGEYGYTF

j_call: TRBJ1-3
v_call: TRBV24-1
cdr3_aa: CATSVQGHASGNTIYF

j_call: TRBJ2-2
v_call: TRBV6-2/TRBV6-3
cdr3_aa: CASSGPGLAGGRGTGELFF

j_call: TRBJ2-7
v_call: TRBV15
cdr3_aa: CATSRGGQGYEQYF

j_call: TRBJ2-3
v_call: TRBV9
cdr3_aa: CASSTSGRRDTQYF

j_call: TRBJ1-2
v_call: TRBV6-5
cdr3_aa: CASRKQGGYTF

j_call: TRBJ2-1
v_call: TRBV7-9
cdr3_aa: CASSLALREGSYNEQFF

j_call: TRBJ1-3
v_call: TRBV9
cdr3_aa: CASTVGDTQPDTIYF

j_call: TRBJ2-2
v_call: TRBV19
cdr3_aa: CASTIPGTSENTGELFF

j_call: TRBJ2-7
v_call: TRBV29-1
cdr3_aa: CSVDSGTGRGYEQYF

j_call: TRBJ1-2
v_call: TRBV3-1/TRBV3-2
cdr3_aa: CASSPSGARYYGYTF

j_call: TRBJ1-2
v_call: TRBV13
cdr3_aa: CASSSGTGIWDDGYTF

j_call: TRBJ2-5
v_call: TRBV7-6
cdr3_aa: CASSLLAGGQETQYF

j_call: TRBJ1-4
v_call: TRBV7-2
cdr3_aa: CASSLDRGGEKLFF

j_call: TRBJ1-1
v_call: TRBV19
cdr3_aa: CASSIDLRVGNTEAFF

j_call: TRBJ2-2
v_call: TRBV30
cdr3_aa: CAWSRGSGELFF

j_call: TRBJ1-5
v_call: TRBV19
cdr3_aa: CASSIWDRGNQPQHF

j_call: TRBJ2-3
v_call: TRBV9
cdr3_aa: CASSVARSTDTQYF

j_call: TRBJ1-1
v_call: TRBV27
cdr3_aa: CASSLRAGRRDTEAFF